A single sample is the source of the 14 T cell receptor beta chains below, sequenced in a study of blood T cell repertoires in COVID-19. TCRdb keeps only in-frame clones here, not all; method: immunoSEQ multiplex PCR. The sample records about 130,000 clones, about four fifths being singletons. The sequenced material came from peripheral blood. These receptors came from a woman in her 70s with COVID-19, enrolled during active disease.

This clone was recorded once. The junction departs from germline at one end; a sequencing error may be responsible. The rearrangement uses TRBV2 and TRBJ1-1, with a weak D call TRBD1 (5 bases). The CDR3 runs 10 residues. CDR1 is SNHLY and CDR2 is FYNNEI in the germline V gene. Here the CDR3 reads CASSEARDAF. The CDR3 nucleotides are TGTGCCAGCAGTGAAGCGCGGGACGCCTTT. Complete variable domain (other parts from reference TRBV2 and TRBJ1-1): EPEVTQTPSHQVTQMGQEVILRCVPISNHLYFYWYRQILGQKVEFLVSFYNNEISEKSEIFDDQFSVERPDGSNFTLKIRSTKLEDSAMYFCASSEARDAFGQGTRLTVV.

The rearrangement links TRBV2 to TRBJ1-5, with D possibly matching TRBD1 (6 bases). Germline V lookup: CDR1 SNHLY, CDR2 FYNNEI. V lost 6 bases to trimming and J lost 2 bases, with 14 bases between them. The CDR3 is made up of 15 amino acids. In DNA form, the CDR3 reads TGTGCCAGCAGACAGGGTTTCAACGGCAATCAGCCCCAGCATTTT. Its protein product is CASRQGFNGNQPQHF.

V usage is TRBV29-1 and J usage is TRBJ2-1; TRBD1 might be the D (6 bases). This CDR3 has 13 amino acids. V was clipped by 2 bases and J by 5 bases, with 10 bases between them. CDR1 SQVTM and CDR2 ANQGSEA come from the germline V gene. DNA of the CDR3: TGCAGCGTTGAACACAGGGTCGACAATGAGCAGTTCTTC. Amino acids: CSVEHRVDNEQFF.

This clone came up a few times. The genes are TRBV5-1 and TRBJ2-1; 8 bases fit TRBD2. Germline loops: CDR1 SGHRS, CDR2 YFSETQ. V was pared by 4 bases and J by 6 bases, with 6 bases of the junction left unmatched. The CDR3 is 14 residues long. CDR3 loop: CASSPGGASNEQFF. The CDR3 coding sequence is TGCGCCAGCAGCCCGGGGGGGGCCTCCAATGAGCAGTTCTTC.

This rearrangement joins TRBV4-1 to TRBJ2-5, with 7 positions matching TRBD2. The CDR3 sequence is 16 residues long. V lost 3 bases to trimming and J lost 5 bases; unmatched junction nucleotides: 12. The germline V gene encodes CDR1 MGHRA and CDR2 YSYEKL. The CDR3 DNA is TGCGCCAGCAGCCAGGGGGGGGACCCACGCAGGGAGACCCAGTACTTC. Translated, it gives CASSQGGDPRRETQYF.

This clone was observed a single time. V is TRBV30 and J is TRBJ2-5; 8 nucleotides match TRBD2. The V segment lost 1 base and the J segment 4 bases; nucleotides outside the gene matches: 5. CDR3 length: 14 residues. Germline V gives CDR1 GTSNPN, CDR2 SVGIG (reference sequence). CDR3 in amino acids: CAWSAFAGGETQYF. As DNA, the CDR3 is TGTGCCTGGAGTGCTTTCGCGGGGGGAGAGACCCAGTACTTC. Drawing the rest from reference TRBV30 and TRBJ2-5, the complete variable domain is SQTIHQWPATLVQPVGSPLSLECTVEGTSNPNLYWYRQAAGRGLQLLFYSVGIGQISSEVPQNLSASRPQDRQFILSSKKLLLSDSGFYLCAWSAFAGGETQYFGPGTRLLVL.

This clone came up once. The chain carries TRBV5-6 and TRBJ1-2; 10 bases map to TRBD1. CDR1 and CDR2 (germline): SGHDT, YYEEEE. With 4 bases clipped from V and 7 bases from J, the junction kept 10 bases outside the gene matches. The CDR3 loop spans 15 amino acids. The CDR3, as DNA: TGTGCCAGCAGCACACACGGGACAGGGGTCGCTGGCTACACCTTC. The encoded protein is CASSTHGTGVAGYTF.

This chain links TRBV5-1 with TRBJ1-1; the match to TRBD1 covers 7 bases. Looked up from germline, CDR1 is SGHRS and CDR2 is YFSETQ. Trimming took 7 bases from V and 5 from J; bases not matched to a gene: 11. The CDR3 loop spans 14 amino acids. The CDR3 region has the DNA TGCGCCAGCGGCCAGGGGGTAAGGGAGACTGAAGCTTTCTTT. Translating it yields CASGQGVRETEAFF.

Turning to this clone: The same CDR3 arises from other DNA sequences in this sample as well. This chain connects TRBV2 to TRBJ2-3; possible D gene TRBD2, 5 bases. Looked up from germline, CDR1 is SNHLY and CDR2 is FYNNEI. The CDR3 sequence is 12 residues long. Trimming pared 6 bases from V and 2 bases from J, leaving 6 bases between. Written as DNA, the CDR3 is TGTGCCAGCAGCGGGGACACAGATACGCAGTATTTT. Translation gives CASSGDTDTQYF. The complete variable domain, with remaining parts taken from reference TRBV2 and TRBJ2-3, reads EPEVTQTPSHQVTQMGQEVILRCVPISNHLYFYWYRQILGQKVEFLVSFYNNEISEKSEIFDDQFSVERPDGSNFTLKIRSTKLEDSAMYFCASSGDTDTQYFGPGTRLTVL.

The rearrangement joins TRBV30 to TRBJ2-6; D may be TRBD2 (6 bases). V gave up 3 bases and J gave up 0 bases, with 9 bases separating them. The CDR3 sequence is 15 residues long. Germline values: CDR1 GTSNPN, CDR2 SVGIG (reference sequence). The CDR3 protein is CAWSTGGSGANVLTF. DNA of the CDR3: TGTGCCTGGAGCACCGGGGGCTCTGGGGCCAACGTCCTGACTTTC.

This chain connects TRBV20-1 to TRBJ2-7, with unresolved D. This CDR3 is built from 12 residues. Germline V gene sequence: CDR1 DFQATT, CDR2 SNEGSKA (reference sequence). V was cut by 3 bases and J by 1 base, with 7 bases left in between. CDR3 residues: CSASDESYEQYF. The CDR3 region has the DNA TGCAGTGCTAGTGACGAGTCCTACGAGCAGTACTTC.

This clone was found once. This chain uses TRBV7-3 with TRBJ2-1; TRBD2 is a possible D gene (6 bases). Germline assignment: CDR1 SGHTA and CDR2 FQGTGA. This CDR3 comprises 16 residues. Trimming removed 2 bases at V and 0 bases at J, with 11 bases between. CDR3 nucleotides: TGTGCCAGCAGCTTAGGAGGGTCTCCCTCCTACAATGAGCAGTTCTTC. It codes for CASSLGGSPSYNEQFF.

This clone has a single count. The chain links TRBV25-1 to TRBJ1-6, with D unresolved. CDR1 MGHDK and CDR2 SYGVNS come from the germline V gene. V was cut by 1 base and J by 11 bases, with 12 bases left in between. The CDR3 length is 14 residues. Written as DNA, the CDR3 is TGTGCCAGCAGTGAATCGGGCTCCGGGGCACCCCTCCACTTT. It encodes CASSESGSGAPLHF.

V is TRBV9 and J is TRBJ1-1; D unresolved. V was cut by 0 bases and J by 7 bases, with 13 bases left in between. The CDR3 length is 14 residues. Germline assignment: CDR1 SGDLS and CDR2 YYNGEE. The CDR3 coding sequence is TGTGCCAGCAGCGTAGATCCATGGGCGGGTGAAGCTTTCTTT. It yields the protein CASSVDPWAGEAFF. The variable domain in full, completed from reference TRBV9 and TRBJ1-1, reads DSGVTQTPKHLITATGQRVTLRCSPRSGDLSVYWYQQSLDQGLQFLIQYYNGEERAKGNILERFSAQQFPDLHSELNLSSLELGDSALYFCASSVDPWAGEAFFGQGTRLTVV.